These T cell receptor beta chains were read from a single sample in a study of cytomegalovirus exposure and HLA in healthy donors. This table comes from immunoSEQ multiplex PCR, and its TCRdb copy is limited to in-frame clones, with some not included. The sample records about 150,000 clones, around 72% being singletons. Source material: PBMCs. The receptors come from a man aged 35-49 years in good health and CMV-seronegative. Both conserved end residues are part of each CDR3. Each record gives: J gene, V gene, clone size, D gene, CDR3 protein, CDR3 DNA. The D gene is left open where the match is weak. Clone size is given for some rows only: seen once, a few or many times, or a class if the clone is expanded.

TRBJ1-3 | TRBV10-3 | . | . | CATGTSSGNTIYF | TGTGCCACCGGGACAAGCTCTGGAAACACCATATATTTT
TRBJ2-7 | TRBV18 | . | . | CASSQTDYEQYF | TGTGCCAGCTCACAGACAGATTACGAGCAGTACTTC
TRBJ1-5 | TRBV5-1 | . | . | CASSLFLIRVRDQPQHF | TGCGCCAGCAGCTTGTTTCTGATCAGGGTTCGTGATCAGCCCCAGCATTTT
TRBJ2-5 | TRBV21-1 | . | . | CASIRYQETQYF | TGTGCCAGCATCCGGTACCAAGAGACCCAGTACTTC
TRBJ1-5 | TRBV19 | . | . | CASSMGGFGSNQPQHF | TGTGCCAGTAGTATGGGAGGATTCGGTAGCAATCAGCCCCAGCATTTT
TRBJ1-1 | TRBV9 | . | . | CASSLGGGSTEAFF | TGTGCCAGCAGCCTAGGGGGGGGTAGCACTGAAGCTTTCTTT
TRBJ2-1 | TRBV5-3 | . | TRBD2 | CARSLTSGGSYNEQFF | TGTGCCAGAAGCTTAACTAGCGGGGGATCCTACAATGAGCAGTTCTTC
TRBJ2-1 | TRBV9 | . | . | CASSVGSLSYNEQFF | TGTGCCAGCAGCGTAGGTAGCCTCTCCTACAATGAGCAGTTCTTC
TRBJ2-3 | TRBV7-2 | . | TRBD2 | CASTPQAGGPDTQYF | TGTGCCAGCACCCCCCAAGCGGGAGGACCAGATACGCAGTATTTT
TRBJ2-2 | TRBV18 | . | TRBD2 | CASSPELAGPNTGELFF | TGTGCCAGCTCACCTGAACTAGCGGGCCCGAACACCGGGGAGCTGTTTTTT
TRBJ2-3 | TRBV5-1 | . | TRBD2 | CASSSGRLAGARTDTQYF | TGCGCCAGCAGCTCGGGCCGACTAGCGGGGGCCCGCACAGATACGCAGTATTTT
TRBJ1-5 | TRBV18 | . | TRBD1 | CASSGDSKREPQHF | TGTGCCAGCTCCGGGGACAGCAAAAGGGAGCCCCAGCATTTT
TRBJ2-1 | TRBV7-8 | few | . | CASSLIQGIPYNEQFF | TGTGCCAGCAGCTTAATCCAGGGGATTCCCTACAATGAGCAGTTCTTC
TRBJ2-2 | TRBV5-1 | few | TRBD2 | CASSYQRGGAGELFF | TGCGCCAGCAGTTACCAGCGCGGGGGGGCCGGGGAGCTGTTTTTT
TRBJ1-5 | TRBV9 | few | . | CASSVGADSNQPQHF | TGTGCCAGCAGCGTAGGGGCAGACAGCAATCAGCCCCAGCATTTT